This TCR beta chain originates from a study of T-cell reconstitution after alpha-beta-depleted transplantation in children. The germline gives CDR1 SNHLY, CDR2 FYNNEI. V shed 5 bases and J shed 4 bases, with 4 bases lying between them. The CDR3 is 11 amino acids. Unique molecular identifiers were built into the TCRbeta library. TCRdb analysed the PCR reads with MiXCR anew, one entry per CDR3 protein. The data show 250,000 or so distinct CDR3 sequences, about 24% seen once. General study results and limits: Surviving thymic progenitors and recipient T cells were the source of high TCRbeta diversity at day 60 in some patients. A year post-transplant, T-cell counts and diversity derived mostly from newly produced T cells. Several hundred rapidly expanded clones from non-depleted graft cells reportedly supplied alpha-beta T cells about two months post-transplant.

Comment on this clonotype: No antigen is known for it.

The sample consisted of PBMCs, mostly from graft donor cells, taken 360 days after TCRalphabeta/CD19-depleted stem cell transplant. The source of this sequence is a female patient between 2 and 15 years old who had a stem cell transplant for congenital amegakaryocytic thrombocytopenia, so the T cells may come from the graft donor. The rearrangement uses TRBV2 and TRBJ2-3; D is ambiguous. CDR3 in amino acids: CASSSADTQYF. DNA of the CDR3: TGTGCCAGCAGTTCCGCAGATACGCAGTATTTT.